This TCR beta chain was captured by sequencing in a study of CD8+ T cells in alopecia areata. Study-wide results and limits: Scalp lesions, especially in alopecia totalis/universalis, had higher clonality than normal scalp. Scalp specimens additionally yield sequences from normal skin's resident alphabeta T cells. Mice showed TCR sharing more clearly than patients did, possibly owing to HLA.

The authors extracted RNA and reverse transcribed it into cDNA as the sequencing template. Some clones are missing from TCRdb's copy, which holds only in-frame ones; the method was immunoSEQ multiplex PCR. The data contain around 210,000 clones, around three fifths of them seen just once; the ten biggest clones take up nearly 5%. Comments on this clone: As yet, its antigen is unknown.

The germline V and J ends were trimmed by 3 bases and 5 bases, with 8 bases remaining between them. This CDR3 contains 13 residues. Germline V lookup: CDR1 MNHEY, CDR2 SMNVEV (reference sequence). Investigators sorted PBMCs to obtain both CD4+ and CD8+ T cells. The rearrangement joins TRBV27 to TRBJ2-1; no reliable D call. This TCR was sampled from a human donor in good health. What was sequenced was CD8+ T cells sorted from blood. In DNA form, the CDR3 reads TGTGCCAGCAGTTTGCCGAACCACAATGAGCAGTTCTTC. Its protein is CASSLPNHNEQFF.